In this sample, the clone carrying this T cell receptor (beta chain) turned up many times. Antigen unknown. The cDNA was generated through 5'RACE incorporating 10-nucleotide random UMIs. TCRdb re-called the 5' RACE reads with MiXCR, one entry per CDR3 protein. The repertoire holds 50,000 or so distinct CDR3 sequences, with more than 3% as singletons. Stored at -80 C, 2 million PBMCs were the source of the unsorted libraries. The sample originates from a study of neurological immune-mediated disorders. General study findings and limits: The multiple sclerosis repertoire cluster had no clinical or MRI correlate. In HTLV-1-associated myelopathy, TCR clonal expansion was greatest, and in multiple sclerosis it was least, below healthy controls.

CDR3 length: 15 residues. CDR1 is DFQATT and CDR2 is SNEGSKA in the germline V gene (reference sequence). The V end lost 0 bases, the J end lost 1 base, and 9 bases lay between the germline ends. Sequenced: PBMCs. The source of this sequence is a man under 40 with multiple sclerosis. The chain joins TRBV20-1 to TRBJ2-2, with unresolved D. The chain's CDR3 is CSAREAGGNTGELFF. The CDR3 DNA reads as TGCAGTGCTAGAGAGGCTGGCGGGAACACCGGGGAGCTGTTTTTT.